This is a list of T cell receptor beta chains from one sample in a study of blood T cell repertoires in COVID-19. The protocol was immunoSEQ multiplex PCR, while the TCRdb copy is restricted to in-frame clones and leaves out a portion. The sample shows 260,000 or so clones, roughly 86% of them seen only once. The source material was peripheral blood. The receptors were sampled from a human donor in a cohort sampled during active COVID-19. The CDR3 runs from the conserved cysteine through the conserved F or W. The order of the fields is clone size, V gene, D gene, J gene, CDR3 protein, CDR3 DNA. The D gene is left open where the match is weak. Size values are once, few and many counts, or a class for expanded clones, and some rows have none.

size: .
V: TRBV30
D: TRBD1
J: TRBJ1-2
CDR3: CAWSVTGGGGYTF
DNA: TGTGCCTGGAGTGTGACAGGGGGCGGTGGCTACACCTTC

size: .
V: TRBV18
D: .
J: TRBJ1-3
CDR3: CASSLQGHSGNTIYF
DNA: TGTGCCAGCTCACTACAGGGCCACTCTGGAAACACCATATATTTT

size: .
V: TRBV6-5
D: TRBD1
J: TRBJ2-7
CDR3: CASQGQATYEQYF
DNA: TGTGCCAGCCAGGGACAGGCCACCTACGAGCAGTACTTC

size: .
V: TRBV7-9
D: .
J: TRBJ2-5
CDR3: CASSSPRTALETQYF
DNA: TGTGCCAGCAGCTCTCCCAGGACAGCCCTAGAGACCCAGTACTTC

size: .
V: TRBV7-2
D: TRBD2
J: TRBJ2-7
CDR3: CASSFTSVGEQYF
DNA: TGTGCCAGCAGCTTTACTAGCGTAGGCGAGCAGTACTTC

size: .
V: TRBV24-1
D: TRBD2
J: TRBJ2-7
CDR3: CATREVERDHSYEQYF
DNA: TGTGCCACCCGGGAGGTCGAGCGGGACCACTCCTACGAGCAGTACTTC

size: .
V: TRBV4-3
D: .
J: TRBJ1-2
CDR3: CASSQDRNYGYTF
DNA: TGCGCCAGCAGCCAAGACAGGAACTATGGCTACACCTTC

size: once
V: TRBV6-6
D: TRBD1
J: TRBJ1-2
CDR3: CASRQTGGGYTF
DNA: TGTGCCAGCAGACAGACAGGGGGTGGCTACACCTTC

size: once
V: TRBV19
D: .
J: TRBJ1-2
CDR3: CASSPRATNYGYTF
DNA: TGTGCCAGTAGTCCCAGGGCCACTAACTATGGCTACACCTTC

size: .
V: TRBV29-1
D: TRBD1
J: TRBJ1-5
CDR3: CSVEWTGEDNQPQHF
DNA: TGCAGCGTTGAATGGACAGGCGAAGACAATCAGCCCCAGCATTTT

size: .
V: TRBV14
D: .
J: TRBJ2-3
CDR3: CASGATIAYPPDTQYF
DNA: TGTGCCAGCGGCGCCACTATAGCGTACCCACCGGATACGCAGTATTTT

size: .
V: TRBV10-3
D: .
J: TRBJ2-7
CDR3: CAISESLGGVDEQYF
DNA: TGTGCCATCAGTGAGTCTCTAGGAGGGGTAGACGAGCAGTACTTC

size: .
V: TRBV6-5
D: TRBD2
J: TRBJ2-1
CDR3: CASRRGVRAYNEQFF
DNA: TGTGCCAGCAGGCGGGGGGTACGGGCCTACAATGAGCAGTTCTTC

size: .
V: TRBV5-1
D: TRBD1
J: TRBJ1-5
CDR3: CASPVWDRGGDQPQHF
DNA: TGCGCCAGCCCAGTGTGGGACAGGGGTGGAGATCAGCCCCAGCATTTT

size: .
V: TRBV7-6
D: .
J: TRBJ1-5
CDR3: CASSLTGGYNQPQHF
DNA: TGTGCCAGCAGCTTAACGGGAGGGTACAATCAGCCCCAGCATTTT

size: .
V: TRBV18
D: .
J: TRBJ1-1
CDR3: CASSPTVMNTEAFF
DNA: TGTGCCAGCTCACCGACAGTTATGAACACTGAAGCTTTCTTT

size: .
V: TRBV28
D: TRBD1
J: TRBJ1-2
CDR3: CASRDARGNYGYTF
DNA: TGTGCCAGCAGGGACGCCAGGGGGAACTATGGCTACACCTTC

size: once
V: TRBV29-1
D: .
J: TRBJ1-2
CDR3: CSGAFRSGGYTF
DNA: TGCAGCGGCGCATTCAGGTCGGGAGGCTACACCTTC

size: .
V: TRBV11-2
D: .
J: TRBJ1-2
CDR3: CASSPDSVVYGYTF
DNA: TGTGCCAGCAGCCCGGACAGCGTAGTCTATGGCTACACCTTC

size: .
V: TRBV6-8
D: TRBD1
J: TRBJ1-1
CDR3: CASSYERQGNTEAFF
DNA: TGTGCCAGCAGTTACGAGCGACAGGGGAACACTGAAGCTTTCTTT

size: once
V: TRBV5-6
D: .
J: TRBJ2-7
CDR3: CASSLGSGVVGEQYF
DNA: TGTGCCAGCAGCTTAGGATCGGGGGTAGTAGGCGAGCAGTACTTC

size: .
V: TRBV4-3
D: .
J: TRBJ1-2
CDR3: CASSQGTGVRANYGYTF
DNA: TGCGCCAGCAGCCAAGGAACAGGAGTTAGAGCTAACTATGGCTACACCTTC

size: .
V: TRBV28
D: .
J: TRBJ1-2
CDR3: CASSLWPDGYTF
DNA: TGTGCCAGCAGTTTATGGCCGGATGGCTACACCTTC

size: .
V: TRBV14
D: TRBD1
J: TRBJ1-2
CDR3: CASSPDYWDRPKNYGYTF
DNA: TGTGCCAGCAGCCCTGACTATTGGGACAGACCTAAAAACTATGGCTACACCTTC

size: .
V: TRBV19
D: .
J: TRBJ1-1
CDR3: CASSQQMNTEAFF
DNA: TGTGCCAGTAGTCAACAAATGAACACTGAAGCTTTCTTT

size: .
V: TRBV6-5
D: .
J: TRBJ1-1
CDR3: CASRLGQVNTEAFF
DNA: TGTGCCAGCAGGCTCGGACAAGTGAACACTGAAGCTTTCTTT

size: .
V: TRBV3-1/TRBV3-2
D: .
J: TRBJ1-4
CDR3: CASTQHPTRHLNEKLFF
DNA: TGTGCCAGCACCCAACACCCGACTAGGCATCTTAATGAAAAACTGTTTTTT

size: .
V: TRBV6-2/TRBV6-3
D: TRBD1
J: TRBJ2-4
CDR3: CASSKLHPNRDRGRKNIQYF
DNA: TGTGCCAGCAGCAAGCTACACCCCAACCGGGACAGGGGGAGAAAAAACATTCAGTACTTC

size: once
V: TRBV5-4
D: TRBD1
J: TRBJ2-7
CDR3: CASSLRQGAYEQYF
DNA: TGTGCCAGCAGCTTACGACAGGGGGCCTACGAGCAGTACTTC

size: .
V: TRBV28
D: TRBD1
J: TRBJ2-7
CDR3: CASSLYGTAITYEQYF
DNA: TGTGCCAGCAGTTTATATGGGACAGCGATAACCTACGAGCAGTACTTC

size: few
V: TRBV7-2
D: TRBD1
J: TRBJ1-5
CDR3: CASSTGQGDQPQHF
DNA: TGTGCCAGCAGCACGGGACAGGGGGATCAGCCCCAGCATTTT

size: .
V: TRBV9
D: TRBD2
J: TRBJ2-7
CDR3: CASSESGGREQYF
DNA: TGTGCCAGCAGCGAGAGCGGGGGAAGGGAGCAGTACTTC

size: .
V: TRBV25-1
D: TRBD1
J: TRBJ2-5
CDR3: CASSRRTGETQYF
DNA: TGTGCCAGCAGTCGGCGGACAGGGGAGACCCAGTACTTC

size: .
V: TRBV5-4
D: .
J: TRBJ2-7
CDR3: CASSLGGGPYEQYF
DNA: TGTGCCAGCAGCTTAGGAGGGGGCCCCTACGAGCAGTACTTC

size: .
V: TRBV7-9
D: .
J: TRBJ1-1
CDR3: CASSYGGGPGTEAFF
DNA: TGTGCCAGCAGCTACGGGGGAGGGCCAGGCACTGAAGCTTTCTTT

size: few
V: TRBV5-4
D: .
J: TRBJ1-1
CDR3: CASSGGTNTEAFF
DNA: TGTGCCAGCAGCGGGGGGACCAACACTGAAGCTTTCTTT

size: .
V: TRBV7-9
D: .
J: TRBJ1-3
CDR3: CASSKAQGTGNTIYF
DNA: TGTGCCAGCAGCAAAGCACAGGGAACTGGAAACACCATATATTTT

size: .
V: TRBV4-3
D: TRBD2
J: TRBJ2-7
CDR3: CASSPARGTSGSYEQYF
DNA: TGCGCCAGCAGCCCAGCCCGGGGGACTAGCGGATCCTACGAGCAGTACTTC

size: .
V: TRBV4-2
D: TRBD2
J: TRBJ2-7
CDR3: CASSQVLAGGSPYEQYF
DNA: TGTGCCAGCAGCCAGGTACTAGCGGGAGGGTCCCCCTACGAGCAGTACTTC

size: .
V: TRBV27
D: TRBD1
J: TRBJ2-7
CDR3: CASSANRGYEQYF
DNA: TGTGCCAGCAGTGCGAACAGGGGTTACGAGCAGTACTTC

size: .
V: TRBV21-1
D: .
J: TRBJ2-2
CDR3: CASSRARTGSNTGELFF
DNA: TGTGCCAGCAGCAGAGCGAGGACAGGGTCGAACACCGGGGAGCTGTTTTTT

size: .
V: TRBV28
D: TRBD2
J: TRBJ2-7
CDR3: CASRPSTSGRTYEQYF
DNA: TGTGCCAGCAGACCCTCTACCAGCGGGAGGACCTACGAGCAGTACTTC

size: .
V: TRBV19
D: TRBD1
J: TRBJ2-4
CDR3: CASSHQGAVKNIQYF
DNA: TGTGCCAGTAGCCATCAGGGGGCAGTCAAAAACATTCAGTACTTC